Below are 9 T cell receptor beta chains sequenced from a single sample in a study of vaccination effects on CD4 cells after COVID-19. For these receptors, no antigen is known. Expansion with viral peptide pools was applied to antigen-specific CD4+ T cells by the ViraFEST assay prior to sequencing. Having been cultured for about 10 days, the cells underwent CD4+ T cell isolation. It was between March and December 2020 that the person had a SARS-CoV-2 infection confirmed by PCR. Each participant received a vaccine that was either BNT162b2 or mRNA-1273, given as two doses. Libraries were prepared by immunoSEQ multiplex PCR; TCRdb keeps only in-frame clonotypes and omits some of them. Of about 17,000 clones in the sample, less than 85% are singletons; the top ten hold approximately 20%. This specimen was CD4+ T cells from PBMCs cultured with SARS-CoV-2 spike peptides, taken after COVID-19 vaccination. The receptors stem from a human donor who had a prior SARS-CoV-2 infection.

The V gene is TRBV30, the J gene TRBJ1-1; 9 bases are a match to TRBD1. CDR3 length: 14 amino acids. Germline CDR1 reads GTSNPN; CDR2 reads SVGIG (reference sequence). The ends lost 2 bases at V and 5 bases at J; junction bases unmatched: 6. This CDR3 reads CAWSSYRGRTEAFF. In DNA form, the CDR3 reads TGTGCCTGGAGTTCATACAGGGGGCGGACTGAAGCTTTCTTT.

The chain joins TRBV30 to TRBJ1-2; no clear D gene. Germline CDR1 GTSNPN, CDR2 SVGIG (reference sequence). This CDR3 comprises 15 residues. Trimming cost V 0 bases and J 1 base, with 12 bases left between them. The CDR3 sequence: CAWSVLTSFNYGYTF. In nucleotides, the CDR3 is TGTGCCTGGAGTGTATTGACGTCTTTTAACTATGGCTACACCTTC.

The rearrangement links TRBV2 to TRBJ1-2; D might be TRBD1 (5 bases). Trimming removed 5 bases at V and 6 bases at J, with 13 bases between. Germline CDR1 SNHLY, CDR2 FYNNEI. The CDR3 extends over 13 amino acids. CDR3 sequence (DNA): TGTGCCAGCAGTATTTACAGGTCAGATGGCTACACCTTC. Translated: CASSIYRSDGYTF.

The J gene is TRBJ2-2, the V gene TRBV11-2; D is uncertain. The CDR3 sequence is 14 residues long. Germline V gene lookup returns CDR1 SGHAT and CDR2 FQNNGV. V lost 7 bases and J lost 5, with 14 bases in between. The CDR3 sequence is CASTIDISTGELFF. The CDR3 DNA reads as TGTGCCAGCACCATAGACATATCGACCGGGGAGCTGTTTTTT.

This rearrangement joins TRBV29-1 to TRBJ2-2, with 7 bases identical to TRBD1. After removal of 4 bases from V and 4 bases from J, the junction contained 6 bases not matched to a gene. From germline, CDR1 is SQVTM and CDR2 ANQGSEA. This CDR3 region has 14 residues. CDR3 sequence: CSVVGDRLTGELFF. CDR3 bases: TGCAGCGTTGTTGGGGACAGACTCACCGGGGAGCTGTTTTTT.

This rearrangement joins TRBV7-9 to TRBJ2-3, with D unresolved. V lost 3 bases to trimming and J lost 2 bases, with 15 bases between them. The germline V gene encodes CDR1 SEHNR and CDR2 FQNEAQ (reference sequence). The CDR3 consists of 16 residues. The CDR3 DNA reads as TGTGCCAGCAGCTTTCTGTTTGGGGTAAACACAGATACGCAGTATTTT. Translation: CASSFLFGVNTDTQYF.

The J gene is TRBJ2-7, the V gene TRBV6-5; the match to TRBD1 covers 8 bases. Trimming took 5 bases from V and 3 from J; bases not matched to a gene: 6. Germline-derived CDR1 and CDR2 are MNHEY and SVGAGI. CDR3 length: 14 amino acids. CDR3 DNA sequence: TGTGCCAGCAGTACCCCCGGACAGGGCTACGAGCAGTACTTC. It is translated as CASSTPGQGYEQYF.

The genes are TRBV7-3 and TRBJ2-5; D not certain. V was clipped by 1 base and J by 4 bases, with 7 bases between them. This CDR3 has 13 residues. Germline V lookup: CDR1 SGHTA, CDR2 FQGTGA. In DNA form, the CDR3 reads TGTGCCAGCAGCTTAAGCCTGGGAGAGACCCAGTACTTC. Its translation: CASSLSLGETQYF.

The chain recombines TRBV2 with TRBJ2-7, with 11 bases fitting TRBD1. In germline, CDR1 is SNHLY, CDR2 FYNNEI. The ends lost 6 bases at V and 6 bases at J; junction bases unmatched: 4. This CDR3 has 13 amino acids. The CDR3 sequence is CASRDRGLGEQYF. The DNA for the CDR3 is TGTGCCAGCAGGGACAGGGGGCTGGGCGAGCAGTACTTC.